Listed below are T cell receptor beta chains from one sample, sequenced in a study of T cells after yellow fever vaccination. One entry per CDR3 protein, called by TCRdb with MiXCR from the 5' RACE reads. This table has some 350,000 distinct CDR3 sequences, about 4% appearing once. The sequences come from PBMCs, collected 5 days after the yellow fever booster vaccination. The receptors originated from a man aged 18 to 35 who received the YFV17D yellow fever vaccine. Both conserved end residues are part of each CDR3. Each record gives: CDR3 DNA, CDR3 protein, V gene, J gene, D gene, clone size. A D gene is named only where the DNA matches it firmly. A clone size is listed for some rows: how often the clone was seen (once, few, many), or a class if it is expanded.

TGTGCCAGCAGTACCATCAATGGGGGGAATGGCTACACCTTC	CASSTINGGNGYTF	TRBV27	TRBJ1-2	NA	NA
TGTGCCAGCAGCCTACAGGGGGCGAGTGAAAAACTGTTTTTT	CASSLQGASEKLFF	TRBV5-4	TRBJ1-4	TRBD1	many
TGTGCCATCATGAGGGACGGCACTAACTATGGCTACACCTTC	CAIMRDGTNYGYTF	TRBV10-3	TRBJ1-2	NA	NA
TGCGCCAGCAGCGAAGGGACAGGGTGGCTGAACACTGAAGCTTTCTTT	CASSEGTGWLNTEAFF	TRBV4-1	TRBJ1-1	TRBD1	few
TGTGCCAGCAGCTTGGAGGTGAAGAACTATGGCTACACCTTC	CASSLEVKNYGYTF	TRBV5-5	TRBJ1-2	NA	few
TGCAGTGCTAGAGATTATCGGGGGAAACTGTTTTTT	CSARDYRGKLFF	TRBV20-1	TRBJ1-4	NA	NA
TGTGCCAGCTCACCTTTCAACTCCATGGCCTACGAGCAGTACTTC	CASSPFNSMAYEQYF	TRBV18	TRBJ2-7	NA	many
TGTGCCAGCAGCTTGGACGTTTCGAACTATGGCTACACCTTC	CASSLDVSNYGYTF	TRBV5-4	TRBJ1-2	NA	few
TGTGCCAGCAGCATACGGGCCTGGGGTAACTATGGCTACACCTTC	CASSIRAWGNYGYTF	TRBV12-3/TRBV12-4	TRBJ1-2	NA	NA
TGCAGTGCCCTCCTACCGGACAGGCCGGGGACCCAGTACTTC	CSALLPDRPGTQYF	TRBV20-1	TRBJ2-5	TRBD1	many
TGCAGTGCTAGAGATCGGCACACCATATATTTT	CSARDRHTIYF	TRBV20-1	TRBJ1-3	NA	NA
TGTGCCAGCTCAGGGAGGACCTATAATTCACCCCTCCACTTT	CASSGRTYNSPLHF	TRBV28	TRBJ1-6	NA	NA
TGTGCCAGCAGTTCCCGGGACAGGGGGAACCAGCCCCAGCATTTT	CASSSRDRGNQPQHF	TRBV28	TRBJ1-5	TRBD1	few
TGTGCCAGCAGTGAAATCCGTTCCTATGGCTACACCTTC	CASSEIRSYGYTF	TRBV25-1	TRBJ1-2	NA	few
TGTGCCAGCAGCTTGTATCTAGCGGGGGCCTTGACCGGGGAGCTGTTTTTT	CASSLYLAGALTGELFF	TRBV5-6	TRBJ2-2	TRBD2	NA
TGTGCCAGTAGTCGTGGGAGAGGGTCCTACGAGCAGTACTTC	CASSRGRGSYEQYF	TRBV19	TRBJ2-7	NA	NA
TGTGCCAGCAGCACACCGGCCGGGACTGGCGGAAACACCATATATTTT	CASSTPAGTGGNTIYF	TRBV7-6	TRBJ1-3	NA	many
TGCGCCAGCAGCAGGCCAGGGGGCGCGGAGACCCAGTACTTC	CASSRPGGAETQYF	TRBV5-1	TRBJ2-5	TRBD1	NA
TGCGCCAGCAGCCAAGCGAGAAGGGTCCGCACCGGGGAGCTGTTTTTT	CASSQARRVRTGELFF	TRBV4-1	TRBJ2-2	NA	few
TGCGCCAGCAGCCGGCAACAGGGTTCAGTCCTGACTTTC	CASSRQQGSVLTF	TRBV4-3	TRBJ2-6	NA	few
TGTGCCAGCAGCGAGACCTCCAAAGTGGCCGGGGAGCTGTTTTTT	CASSETSKVAGELFF	TRBV7-8	TRBJ2-2	NA	few
TGCAGCGCCGAGCCCCTTCTAAATGAGCAGTTCTTC	CSAEPLLNEQFF	TRBV29-1	TRBJ2-1	NA	few
TGCAGCGTCAGTGGGGGTTCGAACTATGGCTACACCTTC	CSVSGGSNYGYTF	TRBV29-1	TRBJ1-2	NA	few
TGTGCCAGCAGTTACTCTGTCCCGGGGGGGGCGCAGTATTTT	CASSYSVPGGAQYF	TRBV6-2/TRBV6-3	TRBJ2-3	TRBD2	NA
TGTGCCAGCAGGGAGATGGGTGAAAAACTGTTTTTT	CASREMGEKLFF	TRBV12-3/TRBV12-4	TRBJ1-4	NA	few
TGCGCCAGCAGCGCACCTAGGGGGGACAGGCTTGAAGCTTTCTTT	CASSAPRGDRLEAFF	TRBV5-1	TRBJ1-1	TRBD1	NA
TGTGCCAGCAGCTATGGACAGGGGGCTTACGAGCAGTACTTC	CASSYGQGAYEQYF	TRBV6-5	TRBJ2-7	TRBD1	many
TGTGCCAGCAGCGAAGACGGGACTAGGGGTAATGAGCAGTTCTTC	CASSEDGTRGNEQFF	TRBV7-6	TRBJ2-1	TRBD2	NA
TGTGCCAGCAGCTTAAGTACGTCAGCGGGGGGAAGAGAGACCCAGTACTTC	CASSLSTSAGGRETQYF	TRBV7-9	TRBJ2-5	TRBD2	many
TGCGCCAGCAGCCCGTACATGCTGGCAGGGGGTAGCAATCAGCCCCAGCATTTT	CASSPYMLAGGSNQPQHF	TRBV5-1	TRBJ1-5	TRBD1	NA
TGCGCCAGCAGCTTGAAGCCAGGTGACGCGTATATCAATGAGCAGTTCTTC	CASSLKPGDAYINEQFF	TRBV5-1	TRBJ2-1	NA	NA
TGCGCCAGCAGCGCCCGAGGAGGCGGGAACACAGATACGCAGTATTTT	CASSARGGGNTDTQYF	TRBV5-1	TRBJ2-3	NA	many
TGTGCCAGCAGTTCACCCCAGGACACCGGGGAGCTGTTTTTT	CASSSPQDTGELFF	TRBV28	TRBJ2-2	NA	few
TGTGCCAGCAGCTTAGAAATGGAGACCCAGTACTTC	CASSLEMETQYF	TRBV11-2	TRBJ2-5	NA	NA
TGTGCCAGCAGCTTCACAGGGCTGGGTGGCTACACCTTC	CASSFTGLGGYTF	TRBV5-6	TRBJ1-2	NA	few
TGTGCCAGCACTTTGGGGGACAGGGGCACTGAAGCTTTCTTT	CASTLGDRGTEAFF	TRBV12-3/TRBV12-4	TRBJ1-1	TRBD1	few
TGTGCCAGCAGTACCGTGTCTTCAGATACTGAAGCTTTCTTT	CASSTVSSDTEAFF	TRBV2	TRBJ1-1	NA	many
TGCGCCAGCAGCCAATCAGGGGCTTACAATGAGCAGTTCTTC	CASSQSGAYNEQFF	TRBV4-3	TRBJ2-1	NA	few
TGTGCCAGCAGTCCGGGTTTCACCGGGGAGCTGTTTTTT	CASSPGFTGELFF	TRBV6-2/TRBV6-3	TRBJ2-2	NA	many
TGTGCCAGCTCAACTGCGAACGGACAGGGGGCTTTTGTGGGAAGGGGCTACACCTTC	CASSTANGQGAFVGRGYTF	TRBV18	TRBJ1-2	TRBD1	few
TGTGCCAGCAGCCTCCACCCGGGGGCGCTAGGGGCCAACGTCCTGACTTTC	CASSLHPGALGANVLTF	TRBV7-2	TRBJ2-6	NA	NA
TGTGCCAGCTCACCTGTCCCCTCCGTTAATTCACCCCTCCACTTT	CASSPVPSVNSPLHF	TRBV18	TRBJ1-6	NA	few
TGTGCCAGCAGCGTAGCGGCGAATGAGCAGTTCTTC	CASSVAANEQFF	TRBV9	TRBJ2-1	NA	NA
TGTGCCAGCAGTTCCCGGGGGCTCTCCTACAATGAGCAGTTCTTC	CASSSRGLSYNEQFF	TRBV25-1	TRBJ2-1	NA	NA